The 14 T cell receptor beta chains listed next were all sequenced from one sample in a study of blood T cell repertoires in COVID-19. Clones were read by immunoSEQ multiplex PCR, and TCRdb kept only the in-frame ones, dropping some. The table includes 250,000 or so clones, around nine tenths detected once. The source material was PBMCs or T cells enriched from blood (not recorded which). These receptors originate from a man between 35 and 55 years old who had recovered from COVID-19.

CDR3 sequence: CASSPPHPDREMNTEAFF. DNA of the CDR3: TGTGCCAGCAGTCCCCCCCACCCGGACAGGGAAATGAACACTGAAGCTTTCTTT. The chain recombines TRBV21-1 with TRBJ1-1; the table's D gene call, TRBD1, was not cross checked with the DNA. TRBV21-1 is listed as a pseudogene. This CDR3 comprises 18 residues.

This chain uses TRBV12-5 with TRBJ2-1; D might be TRBD2 (6 bases). Trimming took 6 bases from V and 0 from J, leaving 21 bases between them. CDR1 and CDR2 from the germline V gene are LGHNT and FRNRAP. There are 18 residues in the CDR3. This CDR3 reads CASGTNPAGLSSYNEQFF. CDR3 coding DNA: TGTGCTAGTGGCACCAACCCCGCGGGGCTAAGCTCCTACAATGAGCAGTTCTTC.

This chain links TRBV14 with TRBJ2-7, with 8 bases lining up with TRBD2. The CDR3 totals 20 residues. Per the germline V gene, CDR1 is SGHDN and CDR2 is FVKESK. J gave up 2 bases and V 1 base, and 19 bases lay outside the gene matches. The CDR3 region is CASSQVVLVVAGTPPYEQYF. DNA of the CDR3: TGTGCCAGCAGCCAAGTAGTTCTGGTGGTAGCGGGGACACCGCCCTACGAGCAGTACTTC.

CDR3 DNA sequence: TGTGCCAGCAGTTCGCGACAGGGGACGATGAACACTGAAGCTTTCTTT. Encoded protein: CASSSRQGTMNTEAFF. This chain links TRBV2 with TRBJ1-1; the match to TRBD1 covers 8 bases. CDR1 and CDR2 from the germline V gene are SNHLY and FYNNEI. Germline trimming cut 5 bases from V and 0 bases from J; bases unmatched to any gene: 8. This CDR3 region has 16 residues.

A word on this clone: Mismatch with germline at one junction end may stem from a read error. J is TRBJ2-2 and V is TRBV5-1; maybe TRBD2 (6 bases). From germline, CDR1 is SGHRS and CDR2 YFSETQ. The CDR3 extends over 14 amino acids. CDR3 DNA: TGCGCCACCAGCGTAGCGGCAAACACCGGGGAGCTGTTTTTT. Its translation: CATSVAANTGELFF.

This chain links TRBV7-6 with TRBJ2-7; D might be TRBD2 (5 bases). Per the germline V gene, CDR1 is SGHVS and CDR2 is FNYEAQ. The CDR3 is made up of 14 amino acids. The V end lost 4 bases, the J end lost 4 bases, and 14 bases lay between the germline ends. The CDR3 nucleotides are TGTGCCAGCAGCTCGTCGAGAGGGCGGTACGAGCAGTACTTC. Translated, it gives CASSSSRGRYEQYF. Full variable domain (outside the CDR3, taken from reference TRBV7-6 and TRBJ2-7): GAGVSQSPRYKVTKRGQDVALRCDPISGHVSLYWYRQALGQGPEFLTYFNYEAQQDKSGLPNDRFSAERPEGSISTLTIQRTEQRDSAMYRCASSSSRGRYEQYFGPGTRLTVT.

V gene TRBV21-1 combines with J gene TRBJ2-7; the D call in the table, TRBD2, was not verified against the DNA. TRBV21-1 counts as a pseudogene. The CDR3 runs 13 residues. The CDR3 spells CARRTSASYEQYF. CDR3 sequence (DNA): TGTGCCAGGAGGACTAGCGCCTCCTACGAGCAGTACTTC.

The rearrangement links TRBV5-1 to TRBJ1-4, with 8 bases aligning to TRBD1. This CDR3 contains 16 residues. The germline V gene has CDR1 SGHRS and CDR2 YFSETQ. Trimming removed 4 bases from V and 2 bases from J; junction bases left unmatched: 7. The CDR3 bases are TGCGCCAGCAGCCCGGACAGGGTCGGGACTAATGAAAAACTGTTTTTT. It translates to CASSPDRVGTNEKLFF.

V is TRBV5-8 and J is TRBJ2-5; TRBD1 might be the D (6 bases). The CDR3 spans 14 residues. Germline CDR1 SGHTS, CDR2 YDEGEE. V lost 6 bases and J lost 2, with 14 bases in between. CDR3 in DNA: TGTGCCAGCAACGTCGTAGGGGGACAAGAGACCCAGTACTTC. Protein: CASNVVGGQETQYF.

A note on this clone: Other DNA sequences in this specimen translate into the identical CDR3. The rearrangement joins TRBV18 to TRBJ2-7; 9 nucleotides align to TRBD1. J lost 2 bases, V lost 3 bases, and 2 bases had no gene match. CDR1 KGHSH and CDR2 LQKENI come from the germline V gene. This CDR3 spans 14 amino acids. The CDR3 is CASSPGQGAYEQYF. The CDR3, as DNA: TGTGCCAGCTCACCGGGACAGGGTGCCTACGAGCAGTACTTC.

The gene calls are TRBV28 and TRBJ2-7, with TRBD2 identical over 7 bases. Germline CDR1 is MDHEN and CDR2 is SYDVKM. With 7 bases clipped from V and 2 bases from J, the junction kept 5 bases outside the gene matches. This CDR3 comprises 13 residues. The CDR3 protein is CASNLAGAYEQYF. CDR3 nucleotide sequence: TGTGCCAGCAACCTCGCGGGGGCCTACGAGCAGTACTTC.

The chain has TRBV6-1 and TRBJ1-2; D unresolved. V dropped 1 base and J dropped 7 bases, with 19 bases sitting between them. Germline-derived CDR1 and CDR2 are MNHNS and SASEGT. The CDR3 covers 16 residues. The CDR3 region has the DNA TGTGCCAGCAGTGAAGTTTGGTGGGGAGCGGAGATTGGCTACACCTTC. Translating gives CASSEVWWGAEIGYTF.

Only one count was recorded for this clone. This chain links TRBV28 with TRBJ1-5, with D perhaps matching TRBD1 (5 bases). The CDR3 loop spans 16 amino acids. V shed 4 bases and J shed 4 bases, with 17 bases lying between them. Per germline, CDR1 MDHEN and CDR2 SYDVKM. The DNA of the CDR3 is TGTGCCAGCAGTTCCAAGATTCAGGGAAAGAATCAGCCCCAGCATTTT. Translation gives CASSSKIQGKNQPQHF.

There are a few counts of this clone. CDR3 sequence reads: CASSLERAGAGNEQFF. The CDR3 nucleotides read TGTGCCAGCAGCTTAGAGCGGGCGGGAGCGGGGAATGAGCAGTTCTTC. The rearrangement joins TRBV7-6 to TRBJ2-1; 7 bases are a match to TRBD2. This CDR3 contains 16 residues. With V trimmed by 1 base and J by 7 bases, 10 bases remained unmatched. CDR1 is SGHVS and CDR2 is FNYEAQ in the germline V gene.